Below are 21 T cell receptor beta chains sequenced from a single sample in a study of CD8+ T cells in alopecia areata. RNA, once extracted, was reverse transcribed into cDNA for use as the sequencing template. Clones were read by immunoSEQ multiplex PCR, and TCRdb kept only the in-frame ones, dropping some. The repertoire holds about 220,000 clones, with approximately 57% as singletons. Treatment specified: oral pan-JAK inhibitor, 5-10 mg twice daily. Sequencing used CD4+ T cells sorted from blood, obtained at week 4, from a patient treated with tofacitinib. The receptors originated from a human donor with alopecia areata.

This clone was recorded once. The chain uses TRBV9 and TRBJ1-2; 10 bases line up with TRBD1. CDR1 and CDR2 from the germline V gene are SGDLS and YYNGEE. With 2 bases clipped from V and 7 bases from J, the junction kept 5 bases outside the gene matches. The CDR3 runs 14 residues. The CDR3 loop reads CASSVTGTGVGYTF. The CDR3 DNA is TGTGCCAGCAGCGTGACCGGGACAGGGGTTGGCTACACCTTC.

This chain links TRBV29-1 with TRBJ1-1; 8 bases fit TRBD1. Germline loops: CDR1 SQVTM, CDR2 ANQGSEA. The length of the CDR3 is 15 residues. V was pared by 8 bases and J by 0 bases, with 11 bases of the junction left unmatched. The CDR3 protein is CSSLYRGTMNTEAFF. CDR3 in DNA: TGCAGCTCCCTGTACAGGGGGACCATGAACACTGAAGCTTTCTTT.

V usage is TRBV14 and J usage is TRBJ2-5; possibly TRBD1 for D (6 bases). With 3 bases removed from V and 1 base from J, the gap between germline ends came to 12 bases. Germline CDR1 and CDR2: SGHDN and FVKESK. The CDR3 contains 15 residues. In DNA form, the CDR3 reads TGTGCCAGCAGCCAGACAACAGGGCTCCAAGAGACCCAGTACTTC. It codes for CASSQTTGLQETQYF.

The rearrangement links TRBV2 to TRBJ1-1; D call uncertain. This CDR3 contains 10 residues. Trimming stripped 3 bases from V and 11 bases from J, with 7 bases between. The germline CDR1 and CDR2 sequences are SNHLY and FYNNEI. The CDR3 reads CASSESVAFF. CDR3 DNA sequence: TGTGCCAGCAGTGAGTCTGTCGCTTTCTTT. The variable domain in full, completed from reference TRBV2 and TRBJ1-1, reads EPEVTQTPSHQVTQMGQEVILRCVPISNHLYFYWYRQILGQKVEFLVSFYNNEISEKSEIFDDQFSVERPDGSNFTLKIRSTKLEDSAMYFCASSESVAFFGQGTRLTVV.

The sample holds many counts of this clone. The chain carries TRBV19 and TRBJ1-1, with a possible D match to TRBD1 (6 bases). There are 13 residues in the CDR3. The germline V gene encodes CDR1 LNHDA and CDR2 SQIVND (reference sequence). Trimming stripped 6 bases from V and 8 bases from J, with 16 bases between. CDR3 amino acids: CASRLVGQNEAFF. CDR3 sequence (DNA): TGTGCCAGTAGGCTAGTCGGACAGAACGAAGCTTTCTTT.

The rearrangement uses TRBV15 and TRBJ1-2; TRBD1 matches at 7 bases. Germline lookup yields CDR1 LNHNV and CDR2 YYDKDF (reference sequence). V shed 3 bases, J shed 2 bases, and the junction held 0 bases outside the gene matches. The CDR3 is made up of 13 amino acids. CDR3 nucleotides: TGTGCCACCAGCAGGGACAGGAACTATGGCTACACCTTC. This gives the protein CATSRDRNYGYTF.

This clone was detected ten times or more. CDR3 in DNA: TGTGCCAGCAGCTTAGATGCGATGGCGGGTGAGCAGTTCTTC. It translates to CASSLDAMAGEQFF. The rearrangement uses TRBV11-2 and TRBJ2-1; tentative D call: TRBD2 (5 bases). Trimming removed 0 bases from V and 9 bases from J, with 12 bases in between. Germline CDR1 reads SGHAT; CDR2 reads FQNNGV. CDR3 length: 14 residues.

Concerning this clone: Other DNA sequences in the sample encode the same CDR3. The V and J genes are TRBV20-1 and TRBJ2-7; D is unresolved. Deletions cut 6 bases from V and 2 bases from J, with 8 bases between. The CDR3 has 11 residues. CDR1 is DFQATT, CDR2 SNEGSKA, per germline (reference sequence). CDR3 in amino acids: CSAPTAYEQYF. The DNA for the CDR3 is TGCAGTGCCCCTACTGCCTACGAGCAGTACTTC.

This clone was seen a few times. The chain has TRBV5-6 and TRBJ1-1; a weak D match, TRBD1 (5 bases). Germline-derived CDR1 and CDR2 are SGHDT and YYEEEE. The CDR3 spans 16 residues. V lost 1 base, J lost 0 bases, and 13 bases lay in between. The CDR3: CASSLKAGGMNTEAFF. The CDR3 DNA reads TGTGCCAGCAGCTTGAAAGCTGGGGGAATGAACACTGAAGCTTTCTTT.

The chain links TRBV29-1 to TRBJ2-1; the match to TRBD2 covers 7 bases. The V and J ends lost 5 bases and 6 bases, in that order; junction bases with no gene match: 10. The CDR3 sequence is 14 residues long. The germline CDR1 and CDR2 sequences are SQVTM and ANQGSEA. The CDR3 spells CSVPSGLNVNEQFF. CDR3 nucleotide sequence: TGCAGCGTTCCCTCGGGACTAAATGTCAATGAGCAGTTCTTC.

The J gene is TRBJ1-1, the V gene TRBV25-1; tentatively, D is TRBD1 (5 bases). V shed 6 bases and J shed 6 bases, with 8 bases lying between them. The CDR3 is 11 residues long. Germline values: CDR1 MGHDK, CDR2 SYGVNS. CDR3 protein: CASRQTAEAFF. CDR3 coding DNA: TGTGCCAGCAGACAGACAGCTGAAGCTTTCTTT.

This clone was detected a few times. This chain connects TRBV7-3 to TRBJ1-6; D not resolved. The V end was cut by 1 base, the J end by 9 bases, with 7 bases between. CDR1 is SGHTA and CDR2 is FQGTGA in the germline V gene. The CDR3 length is 13 residues. The CDR3 DNA reads as TGTGCCAGCAGCTTAATGGGGTCTTCACCCCTCCACTTT. Translating it yields CASSLMGSSPLHF.

This clone has more than one count but fewer than ten. This chain uses TRBV2 with TRBJ2-1, with no clear D. Germline V lookup: CDR1 SNHLY, CDR2 FYNNEI. The CDR3 extends over 11 amino acids. Trimming took 1 base from V and 12 from J, leaving 7 bases between them. This chain's CDR3 is CASSEDRWQFF. Written as DNA, the CDR3 is TGTGCCAGCAGTGAAGACCGGTGGCAGTTCTTC.

In this sample, this clone turned up a few times. The V and J genes are TRBV29-1 and TRBJ2-3; TRBD2 aligns across 8 bases. V lost 5 bases, J lost 1 base, and 2 bases stayed unmatched. CDR1 SQVTM and CDR2 ANQGSEA come from the germline V gene. The CDR3 length is 13 residues. CDR3: CSVYGGGTDTQYF. The CDR3 DNA sequence: TGCAGCGTTTACGGGGGGGGCACAGATACGCAGTATTTT.

This clone was detected only a few times. J is TRBJ1-5 and V is TRBV9; 8 positions agree with TRBD1. The CDR3 is 14 residues long. V trimming: 4 bases; J trimming: 2 bases; junction bases outside the gene matches: 2. Germline loops: CDR1 SGDLS, CDR2 YYNGEE. The CDR3: CASSTGQGNQPQHF. CDR3 coding DNA: TGTGCCAGCAGCACGGGACAGGGCAATCAGCCCCAGCATTTT. The full variable domain, in which reference TRBV9 and TRBJ1-5 provide the parts outside the CDR3, is DSGVTQTPKHLITATGQRVTLRCSPRSGDLSVYWYQQSLDQGLQFLIQYYNGEERAKGNILERFSAQQFPDLHSELNLSSLELGDSALYFCASSTGQGNQPQHFGDGTRLSIL.

This clone was seen a handful of times. This rearrangement joins TRBV29-1 to TRBJ1-1; no clear D gene. The CDR3 has 14 amino acids. Trimming stripped 0 bases from V and 0 bases from J, with 8 bases between. CDR1 is SQVTM and CDR2 is ANQGSEA in the germline V gene. CDR3 residues: CSVEDKMMNTEAFF. DNA for the CDR3: TGCAGCGTTGAAGATAAGATGATGAACACTGAAGCTTTCTTT.

The V gene is TRBV20-1, the J gene TRBJ2-7; D not certain. This CDR3 contains 11 residues. The V end was cut by 2 bases, the J end by 7 bases, with 9 bases between. Germline V gene sequence: CDR1 DFQATT, CDR2 SNEGSKA (reference sequence). Here the CDR3 reads CSARYLKEQYF. CDR3 nucleotides: TGCAGTGCTAGATACCTGAAAGAGCAGTACTTC.

This chain connects TRBV10-3 to TRBJ2-7; the match to TRBD2 covers 9 bases. After removal of 5 bases from V and 4 bases from J, the junction contained 3 bases not matched to a gene. The CDR3 extends over 13 amino acids. The germline CDR1 and CDR2 sequences are ENHRY and SYGVKD. CDR3 region: CAISKRGDYEQYF. The DNA of the CDR3 is TGTGCCATCAGTAAGCGGGGGGATTACGAGCAGTACTTC.

Concerning this clone: The junction shows a germline mismatch at one end, possibly a read error. The chain links TRBV29-1 to TRBJ2-1, with TRBD2 identical over 13 bases. Germline assignment: CDR1 SQVTM and CDR2 ANQGSEA. CDR3 length: 13 amino acids. CDR3 nucleotides: TGCAGCGTCGAAGGACTAGCGGGGGCTGGGCAGTTCTTC. It translates to CSVEGLAGAGQFF.

This clone was picked up one time. The chain couples TRBV25-1 to TRBJ2-7, with D maybe TRBD1 (5 bases). Germline CDR1 reads MGHDK; CDR2 reads SYGVNS. The V end was cut by 2 bases, the J end by 3 bases, with 8 bases between. The CDR3 sequence is 13 residues long. This CDR3 reads CASSEGAVYEQYF. CDR3 sequence (DNA): TGTGCCAGCAGTGAAGGGGCGGTCTACGAGCAGTACTTC.

The chain joins TRBV25-1 to TRBJ2-7, with a possible D match to TRBD2 (6 bases). The CDR3 extends over 14 amino acids. Trimming shortened V by 6 bases and J by 5 bases, and 17 bases separated the two germline ends. Per the germline V gene, CDR1 is MGHDK and CDR2 is SYGVNS. CDR3 loop: CASRPPGGPDEQYF. The DNA for the CDR3 is TGTGCCAGCAGACCGCCCGGGGGTCCTGACGAGCAGTACTTC.